The 10 T cell receptor beta chains in this list originate from one sample, sequenced in a study of T cell repertoires in cytomegalovirus infection. Antigens of these TCRs are unknown. One entry per CDR3 protein results from TCRdb running MiXCR on the reads. The sample comprises some 50,000 distinct CDR3 sequences, roughly 22% of which are singletons, and around 90% rests with the top ten. The sequences come from CD8+ T cells from cultured PBMCs, collected from culture after CMV antigen stimulation. Receptors were obtained from a human donor in good health (CMV status not recorded). Some clones in this sample may be carry-over from other donors' samples.

This clonotype was seen only a few times. The rearrangement joins TRBV6-1 to TRBJ2-7, with a possible D match to TRBD1 (6 bases). Trimming removed 5 bases at V and 3 bases at J, with 11 bases between. The germline CDR1 and CDR2 sequences are MNHNS and SASEGT. CDR3 length: 13 amino acids. The CDR3 region is CASSKGQNYEQYF. In DNA, the CDR3 is TGTGCCAGCAGTAAAGGACAGAACTACGAGCAGTACTTC.

V gene TRBV7-2 combines with J gene TRBJ2-1, with 10 bases aligning to TRBD2. Unmatched junction bases numbered 4, after V lost 1 base and J lost 7 bases. The CDR3 consists of 15 residues. CDR1 SGHTA and CDR2 FQGNSA come from the germline V gene. The CDR3 DNA is TGTGCCAGCAGCTTAGAACCTAGCGGGAGAAATGAGCAGTTCTTC. Protein product: CASSLEPSGRNEQFF.

The table lists this clonotype with a few counts. This chain links TRBV7-2 with TRBJ1-6, with TRBD1 matching over 11 bases. The V gene end was trimmed by 4 bases and the J gene end by 10 bases; junction bases not matched to a gene: 3. The CDR3 spans 14 residues. The germline CDR1 and CDR2 sequences are SGHTA and FQGNSA. CDR3 nucleotide sequence: TGTGCCAGCAGCTGGGGGACAGGGGGATCACCCCTCCACTTT. Translating it yields CASSWGTGGSPLHF.

The chain combines TRBV7-3 with TRBJ2-3, with D possibly being TRBD2 (5 bases). Between the trimmed V and J ends, which lost 0 bases and 4 bases, there was a span of 11 bases. CDR3 size: 15 residues. In germline, CDR1 is SGHTA, CDR2 FQGTGA. This CDR3 is CASSLTPSWSDTQYF. As DNA, the CDR3 is TGTGCCAGCAGCTTAACCCCTAGCTGGTCAGATACGCAGTATTTT.

This clonotype appeared once. The chain links TRBV25-1 to TRBJ2-7, with D possibly matching TRBD2 (5 bases). V lost 6 bases, J lost 4 bases, and 7 bases lay in between. Germline lookup yields CDR1 MGHDK and CDR2 SYGVNS. The CDR3 spans 11 residues. In DNA form, the CDR3 reads TGTGCCAGCAGAGAGGGTTACGAGCAGTACTTC. Residues: CASREGYEQYF.

This clonotype appeared a few times. The chain has TRBV7-9 and TRBJ2-5; D is ambiguous. The CDR3 is 17 amino acids. CDR1 is SEHNR and CDR2 is FQNEAQ in the germline V gene (reference sequence). V lost 3 bases to trimming and J lost 1 base, with 18 bases between them. The CDR3 DNA sequence: TGTGCCAGCAGCTTCCCCCTCAAGGCAGCCGTCCAAGAGACCCAGTACTTC. It specifies CASSFPLKAAVQETQYF.

This clonotype was recorded a few times. The J gene is TRBJ2-1, the V gene TRBV6-5, with 9 bases lining up with TRBD1. Germline values: CDR1 MNHEY, CDR2 SVGAGI. V was pared by 5 bases and J by 7 bases, with 12 bases of the junction left unmatched. The CDR3 totals 16 residues. CDR3 nucleotides: TGTGCCAGCAGTCCCCTTACCGGGACAGGGAAAAATGAGCAGTTCTTC. Protein sequence: CASSPLTGTGKNEQFF.

This clonotype was counted ten times or more. V gene TRBV4-2 combines with J gene TRBJ2-1; 7 bases align to TRBD2. The CDR3 covers 14 residues. V lost 1 base, J lost 6 bases, and 3 bases stayed unmatched. Germline-derived CDR1 and CDR2 are LGHNA and YNFKEQ. Written as DNA, the CDR3 is TGTGCCAGCAGCCAAGCGTGGGGGGGCAATGAGCAGTTCTTC. This gives the protein CASSQAWGGNEQFF.

This clonotype has a count of ten or more. The CDR3 DNA is TGCGCCAGCAGCCAGACCGGGACAGGCTACAATGAGCAGTTCTTC. Encoded protein: CASSQTGTGYNEQFF. The V gene is TRBV4-3, the J gene TRBJ2-1, with 8 bases that match TRBD1. In germline, CDR1 is LGHNA, CDR2 YSLEER. V lost 3 bases to trimming and J lost 3 bases; unmatched junction nucleotides: 4. The CDR3 is made up of 15 amino acids.

The V call is TRBV20-1, the J call TRBJ2-1; tentative D call: TRBD1 (5 bases). V dropped 2 bases and J dropped 4 bases, with 9 bases sitting between them. Germline lookup yields CDR1 DFQATT and CDR2 SNEGSKA (reference sequence). The CDR3 length is 13 residues. The CDR3 spells CSARSRQYNEQFF. CDR3 bases: TGCAGTGCTAGATCCAGACAGTACAATGAGCAGTTCTTC.